A single sample is the source of the 28 T cell receptor beta chains below, sequenced in a study of cytomegalovirus exposure and HLA in healthy donors. Measured with immunoSEQ multiplex PCR; TCRdb has only the in-frame clones, and not every one. The sample lists over 90,000 clones; 85% to 95% were seen once. The source material was PBMCs. These receptors came from a woman between 18 and 29 years old in good health and CMV-seronegative.

This chain connects TRBV7-9 to TRBJ2-2; 7 bases match TRBD1. Unmatched junction bases numbered 4, after V lost 1 base and J lost 2 bases. Looked up from germline, CDR1 is SEHNR and CDR2 is FQNEAQ (reference sequence). The CDR3 extends over 16 amino acids. This CDR3 reads CASSLEGTVNTGELFF. DNA of the CDR3: TGTGCCAGCAGCTTAGAGGGGACAGTAAACACCGGGGAGCTGTTTTTT.

This chain links TRBV7-6 with TRBJ1-1; the match to TRBD1 covers 9 bases. The CDR3 totals 17 residues. V lost 5 bases to trimming and J lost 5 bases; unmatched junction nucleotides: 15. Germline CDR1 reads SGHVS; CDR2 reads FNYEAQ. As DNA, the CDR3 is TGTGCCAGCAGCGACGCTACAGGGGGCTTTGTAGGTACTGAAGCTTTCTTT. This translates into CASSDATGGFVGTEAFF.

V usage is TRBV20-1 and J usage is TRBJ2-1; no clear D. Germline assignment: CDR1 DFQATT and CDR2 SNEGSKA (reference sequence). The CDR3 contains 11 residues. The V gene lost 1 base and the J gene lost 6 bases, with 4 bases spanning the gap. The DNA for the CDR3 is TGCAGTGCTAGAGCCGGCAATGAGCAGTTCTTC. This translates into CSARAGNEQFF.

The chain links TRBV19 to TRBJ2-3; 9 bases fit TRBD2. The germline gives CDR1 LNHDA, CDR2 SQIVND (reference sequence). J gave up 0 bases and V 7 bases, and 2 bases lay outside the gene matches. CDR3 length equals 14 residues. In DNA, the CDR3 is TGTGCCAGTACTACTAGCGGGAGCACAGATACGCAGTATTTT. Translating gives CASTTSGSTDTQYF.

The V gene is TRBV6-5, the J gene TRBJ2-1; D is perhaps TRBD2 (5 bases). The CDR3 is 16 residues long. Germline lookup yields CDR1 MNHEY and CDR2 SVGAGI. V lost 0 bases to trimming and J lost 7 bases, with 16 bases between them. The CDR3 DNA follows: TGTGCCAGCAGTTACTCGATCCTAGCTTATAAAAATGAGCAGTTCTTC. As protein: CASSYSILAYKNEQFF.

The rearrangement joins TRBV19 to TRBJ2-3, with 13 bases identical to TRBD2. With V trimmed by 4 bases and J by 2 bases, 6 bases remained unmatched. Germline assignment: CDR1 LNHDA and CDR2 SQIVND (reference sequence). CDR3 length equals 17 residues. The CDR3 bases are TGTGCCAGTAGTAACCCCGGGACTAGCGGGGACACAGATACGCAGTATTTT. Translated, it gives CASSNPGTSGDTDTQYF.

V is TRBV7-6 and J is TRBJ1-5, with D hard to call. The CDR3 is made up of 17 amino acids. Trimming removed 5 bases from V and 7 bases from J, with 24 bases in between. Germline V gene sequence: CDR1 SGHVS, CDR2 FNYEAQ. CDR3 coding DNA: TGTGCCAGCAGCCCCCTCGTGGTCGGGTTAGGAGAACAGCCCCAGCATTTT. Translating gives CASSPLVVGLGEQPQHF.

The J gene is TRBJ2-5, the V gene TRBV10-2; the D is unclear. The CDR3 contains 13 residues. Trimming cost V 4 bases and J 1 base, with 7 bases left between them. The germline V gene encodes CDR1 WSHSY and CDR2 SAAADI. Here the CDR3 reads CASSGNSQETQYF. CDR3 bases: TGCGCCAGCAGTGGTAACAGCCAAGAGACCCAGTACTTC.

The chain couples TRBV4-3 to TRBJ2-1; TRBD2 agrees at 12 bases. V shed 0 bases and J 9 bases; nucleotides not matched to a gene: 9. The CDR3 has 17 residues. Germline loops: CDR1 LGHNA, CDR2 YSLEER. The DNA for the CDR3 is TGCGCCAGCAGCCAAGATCCTGGCCTAGCGGGGGGGCCTGAGCAGTTCTTC. This sequence encodes CASSQDPGLAGGPEQFF.

The rearrangement uses TRBV18 and TRBJ2-7; 7 positions agree with TRBD1. Germline V gives CDR1 KGHSH, CDR2 LQKENI. This CDR3 contains 15 residues. The junction had 5 bases not matched to a gene; V was cut back by 0 bases and J by 3 bases. The CDR3 DNA follows: TGTGCCAGCTCACCACCCAGGGCAGGGGGCTACGAGCAGTACTTC. This gives the protein CASSPPRAGGYEQYF.

This chain links TRBV12-5 with TRBJ2-3, with a tentative D call TRBD1 (5 bases). Trimming left V 1 base short and J 7 bases short, with 6 bases between. This CDR3 comprises 12 residues. Germline assignment: CDR1 LGHNT and CDR2 FRNRAP. CDR3 DNA: TGTGCTAGTGGTTTGGAGGGGTATACGCAGTATTTT. Translated: CASGLEGYTQYF.

The genes are TRBV10-3 and TRBJ2-1; D unresolved. V lost 3 bases and J lost 4, with 13 bases in between. Germline V gives CDR1 ENHRY, CDR2 SYGVKD. CDR3 size: 15 residues. CDR3 bases: TGTGCCATCAGTGAAATGAAGGCAGGTTACAATGAGCAGTTCTTC. Translating gives CAISEMKAGYNEQFF.

The chain joins TRBV10-3 to TRBJ1-2; 9 nucleotides agree with TRBD1. CDR3 size: 13 residues. V shed 10 bases and J 3 bases; nucleotides not matched to a gene: 6. The germline gives CDR1 ENHRY, CDR2 SYGVKD. CDR3 protein: CATGTGQDYGYTF. DNA for the CDR3: TGTGCCACGGGGACAGGGCAGGACTATGGCTACACCTTC.

CDR3 in amino acids: CASWLAGDLNTGELFF. The CDR3 DNA reads TGTGCCAGCTGGCTAGCGGGAGATCTGAACACCGGGGAGCTGTTTTTT. The chain uses TRBV11-3 and TRBJ2-2, with TRBD2 matching 10 bases. This CDR3 is 16 amino acids long. Germline V gene sequence: CDR1 SGHNT, CDR2 YENEEA. Trimming cost V 8 bases and J 1 base; bases outside gene matches: 7. The full variable domain, rest sourced from reference TRBV11-3 and TRBJ2-2, is EAGVVQSPRYKIIEKKQPVAFWCNPISGHNTLYWYLQNLGQGPELLIRYENEEAVDDSQLPKDRFSAERLKGVDSTLKIQPAELGDSAVYLCASWLAGDLNTGELFFGEGSRLTVL.

The chain joins TRBV30 to TRBJ1-1, with TRBD1 matching 7 bases. Germline loops: CDR1 GTSNPN, CDR2 SVGIG (reference sequence). V trimming: 3 bases; J trimming: 1 base; junction bases outside the gene matches: 11. The CDR3 runs 16 residues. The CDR3 sequence: CAWSDPGQPRNTEAFF. CDR3 DNA sequence: TGTGCCTGGAGCGACCCGGGACAGCCCCGGAACACTGAAGCTTTCTTT.

CDR3 protein: CASSFTGGQNEQFF. The CDR3 nucleotides are TGTGCCAGCAGCTTCACGGGGGGGCAGAATGAGCAGTTCTTC. The rearrangement uses TRBV7-2 and TRBJ2-1; 8 bases fit TRBD2. CDR3 length: 14 amino acids. The germline CDR1 and CDR2 sequences are SGHTA and FQGNSA. V shed 3 bases and J 7 bases; nucleotides not matched to a gene: 5.

The DNA of the CDR3 is TGCGCCAGCCGTTCGGGACAGGCACCGCGGCCCCAGCATTTT. The encoded protein is CASRSGQAPRPQHF. The rearrangement joins TRBV10-1 to TRBJ1-5, with 8 bases matching TRBD1. The CDR3 is 14 residues long. V lost 8 bases, J lost 9 bases, and 12 bases stayed unmatched. CDR1 is WNHNN, CDR2 SYGVQD, per germline (reference sequence).

The chain recombines TRBV4-1 with TRBJ2-7; 7 bases agree with TRBD1. The germline gives CDR1 MGHRA, CDR2 YSYEKL. V gave up 4 bases and J gave up 3 bases; unmatched junction bases: 9. The CDR3 consists of 15 residues. The CDR3 here is CASSPTSRQGYEQYF. The CDR3 bases are TGCGCCAGCAGCCCCACATCGAGACAGGGCTACGAGCAGTACTTC.

CDR3 region: CASSETSGGAYEQFF. In DNA form, the CDR3 reads TGTGCCAGCAGCGAAACTAGCGGGGGGGCCTATGAGCAGTTCTTC. The chain joins TRBV7-3 to TRBJ2-1; 13 bases are shared with TRBD2. CDR1 is SGHTA, CDR2 FQGTGA, per germline. The ends lost 5 bases at V and 8 bases at J; junction bases unmatched: 6. CDR3 length equals 15 residues.

The V call is TRBV5-4, the J call TRBJ1-1; 12 bases map to TRBD1. Trimming removed 9 bases from V and 10 bases from J; junction bases left unmatched: 10. The germline V gene encodes CDR1 SGHNT and CDR2 YYREEE (reference sequence). This CDR3 comprises 13 residues. The CDR3 nucleotides are TGTGCCACTGGGGACAGGGGGCGTGGGGGAGCTTTCTTT. This sequence encodes CATGDRGRGGAFF.

This rearrangement joins TRBV5-6 to TRBJ2-6, with 11 bases aligning to TRBD1. Trimming removed 0 bases from V and 2 bases from J; junction bases left unmatched: 4. The CDR3 runs 18 residues. Germline CDR1 is SGHDT and CDR2 is YYEEEE. CDR3 DNA: TGTGCCAGCAGCTTGGAGGACAGGGGGCTCGCTGGGGCCAACGTCCTGACTTTC. Its translation is CASSLEDRGLAGANVLTF.

The chain carries TRBV11-2 and TRBJ2-3; TRBD1 might be the D (5 bases). The CDR3 totals 15 residues. V lost 5 bases, J lost 0 bases, and 12 bases lay in between. Germline V gene data show CDR1 as SGHAT and CDR2 as FQNNGV. The CDR3 DNA reads TGTGCCAGCAGCCCCGACAGAACTAGCACAGATACGCAGTATTTT. This encodes CASSPDRTSTDTQYF.

J is TRBJ2-7 and V is TRBV6-1; perhaps TRBD1 as D (5 bases). The CDR3 has 16 amino acids. Trimming took off 3 bases at V and 4 bases at J, with 19 bases between the two ends. Germline values: CDR1 MNHNS, CDR2 SASEGT. DNA of the CDR3: TGTGCCAGCAGTGAGGTGGGGCTGGGCAGGGCGTACGAGCAGTACTTC. Translated: CASSEVGLGRAYEQYF.

Only one count was recorded for this clone. The chain carries TRBV27 and TRBJ2-1, with 7 bases lining up with TRBD2. After removal of 2 bases from V and 4 bases from J, the junction contained 2 bases not matched to a gene. Germline V gene data show CDR1 as MNHEY and CDR2 as SMNVEV (reference sequence). The CDR3 has 14 residues. The CDR3 spells CASSLEAGYNEQFF. Here the CDR3 DNA reads TGTGCCAGCAGTTTAGAAGCGGGGTACAATGAGCAGTTCTTC.

The rearrangement joins TRBV7-6 to TRBJ2-2; D remains unclear. Germline V lookup: CDR1 SGHVS, CDR2 FNYEAQ. The CDR3 consists of 19 residues. Trimming shortened V by 2 bases and J by 0 bases, and 19 bases separated the two germline ends. CDR3 region: CASSLPEASVRTNTGELFF. DNA for the CDR3: TGTGCCAGCAGCTTACCAGAGGCCTCGGTGAGAACGAACACCGGGGAGCTGTTTTTT.

This clone has just one count. The rearrangement joins TRBV27 to TRBJ2-1, with 8 bases that match TRBD1. CDR1 and CDR2 (germline): MNHEY, SMNVEV (reference sequence). This CDR3 contains 16 residues. The V segment lost 6 bases and the J segment 9 bases; nucleotides outside the gene matches: 16. CDR3 DNA: TGTGCCAGCAGCCCTACATTGACAGGGGCCGTCTTTGAGCAGTTCTTC. It codes for CASSPTLTGAVFEQFF.

This clone was found a few times. The V call is TRBV27, the J call TRBJ2-7; TRBD2 aligns across 7 bases. Germline loops: CDR1 MNHEY, CDR2 SMNVEV (reference sequence). CDR3 size: 16 residues. Trimming cost V 4 bases and J 4 bases; bases outside gene matches: 13. Here the CDR3 reads CASSSGGAGNVYEQYF. For the CDR3, the DNA is TGTGCCAGCAGTTCGGGAGGAGCGGGAAACGTTTACGAGCAGTACTTC.

The chain recombines TRBV29-1 with TRBJ2-7, with D maybe TRBD2 (5 bases). The CDR3 loop spans 13 amino acids. CDR1 SQVTM and CDR2 ANQGSEA come from the germline V gene. V dropped 0 bases and J dropped 2 bases, with 8 bases sitting between them. The CDR3 bases are TGCAGCGTTGAAGAAGCGGCTACCTACGAGCAGTACTTC. This codes for CSVEEAATYEQYF.